This T cell receptor (beta chain) was captured by sequencing in a study of cytotoxic CD8 clonotypes in ibrutinib-treated CLL (dated by TCRdb to the early 2020s). Background on the whole study: The cohort was composed of some twelve relapsed/refractory and roughly 15 treatment-naive patients; IGHV unmutated status was identified in 17 patients. Partial responses were observed in roughly 24 patients and complete responses in 2; after a median follow-up of about 69 months, remission was maintained in roughly 15 patients and progression was observed in roughly twelve. Response samples were taken after a median of 12 months on treatment, ranging from about 6 to 40 months. Cryopreserved peripheral blood mononuclear cells were obtained before treatment, at response, and at either sustained remission or disease progression. Every remission and progressive disease sample was obtained while ibrutinib was still being received by the patients. Longitudinal samples were obtainable from about 30% of the roughly 90 participants in the trial. Samples averaged 255,043 productive templates and some 96,000 productive rearrangements. Here is what the overall study found, with its caveats: Clonality increased at ibrutinib response, stayed stable in sustained remission, and fell back toward baseline at progression. Public clonotypes were rare and either shrank or stayed stable during treatment, and the rise in clonality at ibrutinib response reflected expansion of private clonotypes. Baseline clonality exceeded that of age-matched healthy donors and correlated strongly with circulating CD8+ T-cell counts. Lymph node repertoires were not examined, and the timing of sampling was not matched between patients in sustained remission and those whose disease progressed.

Including the terminal cysteine and phenylalanine, the CDR3 comprises 16 residues. Here the CDR3 DNA is all that survives: 48 bases in frame from base 1. From the germline V gene, CDR1 is SGDLS and CDR2 is YYNGEE. Trimming leaves V shorter by 3 bases and J shorter by 5 bases, with the junction holding 11 bases beyond the gene matches. The time point label of this sample denotes: 24 months on ibrutinib. For TCR beta library preparation, about 2 micrograms of genomic DNA was extracted from cryopreserved PBMCs. Longitudinal blood samples from CLL patients receiving ibrutinib monotherapy were subjected to high-throughput TCR beta sequencing. The patients took part in an open-label, single-center phase 2 trial of ibrutinib monotherapy. The goal of deep resolution MiSeq sequencing was a depth between 1 in 1 million and 1 in 200,000 T cells, and coverage averaged 10x per clonotype. The immunoSEQ hsTCRB Kit was used to generate the TCR beta libraries. Per the original workflow: ImmunoSEQ Data Assistant and ImmunoSEQ Analyzer were used for data analysis, and V, D and J genes were assigned according to IMGT definitions. Clonality was computed as one minus normalized Shannon entropy of productive rearrangement frequencies, ranging from 0 to 1. Only overrepresented clonotypes making up at least 0.05% of each patient's repertoire were included in the public clonotype analysis. Some 13 repertoires from age-matched healthy donors, obtained from immuneACCESS, served as clonality controls. Entries here come from immuneACCESS through TCRdb and include only in-frame sequences with V and J called. Some clones fail to appear in such tables; in the studies checked, an unresolved V gene covers under half of the shortfall, and the cause of the remainder is unknown. Clonal size and the V and J genes are those of that table, whereas D and trimming came from the DNA. The sample contains some 85,000 clones, around 77% of them found a single time. 20% to 25% of the sample rests with the top ten.

As concerns this clone: What antigen it recognizes has not been identified. No base quality values were provided; no much bigger clone lies one nucleotide off.

The receptor was isolated from a human donor with chronic lymphocytic leukemia. The rearrangement combines TRBV9 with TRBJ2-5, with 9 bases in between that match TRBD1. Sequenced here: PBMCs, sampled after 24 months of ibrutinib treatment. The CDR3 in this case is CASSATTGGLSETQYF. The nucleotide sequence is TGTGCCAGCAGCGCGACTACAGGGGGCCTGTCGGAGACCCAGTACTTC.